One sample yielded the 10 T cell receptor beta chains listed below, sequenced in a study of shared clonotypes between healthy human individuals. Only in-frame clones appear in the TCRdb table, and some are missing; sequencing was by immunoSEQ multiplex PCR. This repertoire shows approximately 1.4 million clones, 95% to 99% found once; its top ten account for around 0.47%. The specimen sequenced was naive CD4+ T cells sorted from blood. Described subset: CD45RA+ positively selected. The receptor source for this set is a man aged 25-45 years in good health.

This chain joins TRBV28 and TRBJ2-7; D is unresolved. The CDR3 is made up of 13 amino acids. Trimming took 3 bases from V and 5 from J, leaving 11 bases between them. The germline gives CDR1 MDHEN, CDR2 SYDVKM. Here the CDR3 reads CASSLALGHEQYF. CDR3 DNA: TGTGCCAGCAGTTTGGCCCTAGGGCACGAGCAGTACTTC.

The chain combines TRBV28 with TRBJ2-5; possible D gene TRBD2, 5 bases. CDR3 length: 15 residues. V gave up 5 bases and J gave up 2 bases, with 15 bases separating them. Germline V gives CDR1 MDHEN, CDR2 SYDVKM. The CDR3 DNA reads TGTGCCAGCAGTCCCCTGGACTTCATACAAGAGACCCAGTACTTC. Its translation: CASSPLDFIQETQYF. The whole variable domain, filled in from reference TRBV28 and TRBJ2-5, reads DVKVTQSSRYLVKRTGEKVFLECVQDMDHENMFWYRQDPGLGLRLIYFSYDVKMKEKGDIPEGYSVSREKKERFSLILESASTNQTSMYLCASSPLDFIQETQYFGPGTRLLVL.

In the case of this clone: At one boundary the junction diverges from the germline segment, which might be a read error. CDR3 sequence reads: CASSLRLTDGTVFF. As DNA, the CDR3 is TGTGCCAGCAGCTTACGCCTTACCGACGGGACAGTTTTCTTC. This sequence joins TRBV11-2 and TRBJ2-7; 7 nucleotides match TRBD1. The CDR3 spans 14 residues. Germline V gives CDR1 SGHAT, CDR2 FQNNGV.

The CDR3 region is CASSGTGGANQPQHF. DNA of the CDR3: TGTGCCAGCAGTGGCACAGGGGGCGCGAATCAGCCCCAGCATTTT. The V call is TRBV2, the J call TRBJ1-5; TRBD1 matches at 9 bases. The V and J ends lost 4 bases and 4 bases, in that order; junction bases with no gene match: 5. Germline values: CDR1 SNHLY, CDR2 FYNNEI. This CDR3 region has 15 residues. The variable domain in full, completed from reference TRBV2 and TRBJ1-5, reads EPEVTQTPSHQVTQMGQEVILRCVPISNHLYFYWYRQILGQKVEFLVSFYNNEISEKSEIFDDQFSVERPDGSNFTLKIRSTKLEDSAMYFCASSGTGGANQPQHFGDGTRLSIL.

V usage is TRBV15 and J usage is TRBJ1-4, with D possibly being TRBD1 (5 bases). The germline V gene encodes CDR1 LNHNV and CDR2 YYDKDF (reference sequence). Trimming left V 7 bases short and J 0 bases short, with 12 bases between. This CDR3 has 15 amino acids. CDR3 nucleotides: TGTGCCACCAACAGGATGCGTGCAACTAATGAAAAACTGTTTTTT. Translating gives CATNRMRATNEKLFF.

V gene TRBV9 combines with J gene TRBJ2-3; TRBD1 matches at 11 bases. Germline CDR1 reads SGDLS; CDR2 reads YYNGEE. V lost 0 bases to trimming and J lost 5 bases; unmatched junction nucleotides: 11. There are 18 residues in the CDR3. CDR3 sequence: CASSVEAGTGGSVDTQYF. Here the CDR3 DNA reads TGTGCCAGCAGCGTAGAGGCTGGGACAGGGGGTAGCGTAGATACGCAGTATTTT.

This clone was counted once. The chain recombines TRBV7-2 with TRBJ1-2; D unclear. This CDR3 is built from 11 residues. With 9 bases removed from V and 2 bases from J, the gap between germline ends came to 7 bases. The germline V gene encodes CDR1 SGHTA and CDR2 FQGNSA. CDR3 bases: TGTGCCAGTAATAAGAACTATGGCTACACCTTC. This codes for CASNKNYGYTF.

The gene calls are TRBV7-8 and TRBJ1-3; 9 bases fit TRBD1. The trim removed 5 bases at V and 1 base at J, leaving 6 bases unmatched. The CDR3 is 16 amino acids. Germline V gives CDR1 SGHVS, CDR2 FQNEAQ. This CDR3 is CASSQTGGHSGNTIYF. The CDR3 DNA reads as TGTGCCAGCAGCCAGACAGGGGGTCATTCTGGAAACACCATATATTTT.

The CDR3 loop is CASRLQETQYF. The CDR3 nucleotides are TGTGCCAGCAGGTTACAAGAGACCCAGTACTTC. The chain links TRBV7-2 to TRBJ2-5; D gene uncertain. CDR1 and CDR2 from the germline V gene are SGHTA and FQGNSA. The CDR3 is 11 residues long. V was pared by 6 bases and J by 2 bases, with 4 bases between. The variable domain in full, completed from reference TRBV7-2 and TRBJ2-5, reads GAGVSQSPSNKVTEKGKDVELRCDPISGHTALYWYRQSLGQGLEFLIYFQGNSAPDKSGLPSDRFSAERTGGSVSTLTIQRTQQEDSAVYLCASRLQETQYFGPGTRLLVL.

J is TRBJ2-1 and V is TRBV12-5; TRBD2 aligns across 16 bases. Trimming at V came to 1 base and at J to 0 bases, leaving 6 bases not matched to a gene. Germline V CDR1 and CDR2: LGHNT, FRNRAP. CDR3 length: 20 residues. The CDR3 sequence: CASGLAGLAGGVSSYNEQFF. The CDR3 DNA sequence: TGTGCTAGTGGTTTGGCGGGACTAGCGGGAGGGGTGAGCTCCTACAATGAGCAGTTCTTC.